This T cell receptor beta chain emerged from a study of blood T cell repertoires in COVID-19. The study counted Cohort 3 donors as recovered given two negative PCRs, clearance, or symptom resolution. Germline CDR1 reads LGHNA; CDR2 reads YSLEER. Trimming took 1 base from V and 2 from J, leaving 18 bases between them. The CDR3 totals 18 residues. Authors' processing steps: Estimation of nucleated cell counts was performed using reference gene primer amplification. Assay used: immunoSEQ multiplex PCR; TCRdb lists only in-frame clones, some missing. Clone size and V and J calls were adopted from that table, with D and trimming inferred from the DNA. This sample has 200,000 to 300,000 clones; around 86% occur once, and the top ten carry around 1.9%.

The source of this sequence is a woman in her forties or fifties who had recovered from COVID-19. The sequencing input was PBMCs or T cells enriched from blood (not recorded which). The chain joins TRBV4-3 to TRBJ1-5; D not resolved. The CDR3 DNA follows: TGCGCCAGCAGCCAAGCCCCGGACCATAGAGCGGGCAATCAGCCCCAGCATTTT. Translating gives CASSQAPDHRAGNQPQHF.